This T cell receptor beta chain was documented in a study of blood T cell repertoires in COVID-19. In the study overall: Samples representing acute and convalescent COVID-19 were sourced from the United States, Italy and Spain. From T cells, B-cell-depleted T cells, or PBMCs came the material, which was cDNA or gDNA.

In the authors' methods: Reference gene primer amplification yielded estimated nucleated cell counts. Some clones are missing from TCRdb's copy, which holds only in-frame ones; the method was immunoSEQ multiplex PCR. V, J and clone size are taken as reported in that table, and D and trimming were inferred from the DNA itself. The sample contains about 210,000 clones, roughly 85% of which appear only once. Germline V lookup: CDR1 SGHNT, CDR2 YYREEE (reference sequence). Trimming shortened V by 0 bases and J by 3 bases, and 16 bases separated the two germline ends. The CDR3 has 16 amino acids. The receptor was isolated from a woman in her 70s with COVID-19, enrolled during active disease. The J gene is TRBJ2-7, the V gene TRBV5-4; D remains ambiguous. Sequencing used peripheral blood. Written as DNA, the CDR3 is TGTGCCAGCAGCTTGGTAGGAGCGAACCTGGGCTACGAGCAGTACTTC. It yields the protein CASSLVGANLGYEQYF.